These 32 T cell receptor beta chains originate from one sample sequenced in a study of blood T cell repertoires in COVID-19. Clones were sequenced by immunoSEQ multiplex PCR, and TCRdb holds only the in-frame ones, with some missing. The table records about 220,000 clones, more than 65% of them present only once. Sequencing was carried out using peripheral blood. The source is a man aged 50 to 60 with active or convalescent COVID-19.

The chain combines TRBV6-2 or TRBV6-3 with TRBJ1-6; 7 bases agree with TRBD1. The CDR3 contains 18 residues. V dropped 0 bases and J dropped 4; count of bases not matched to a gene: 9. Germline loops: CDR1 MNHEY, CDR2 SVGEGT. The CDR3 DNA is TGTGCCAGCAGTTACTCGAGTTATGGACAGGAGTATAATTCACCCCTCCACTTT. This encodes CASSYSSYGQEYNSPLHF.

J is TRBJ2-3 and V is TRBV7-2; TRBD2 is a possible D gene (5 bases). V was trimmed by 1 base and J by 1 base, leaving 18 bases between them. The germline CDR1 and CDR2 sequences are SGHTA and FQGNSA. CDR3 length: 18 residues. Written as DNA, the CDR3 is TGTGCCAGCAGCTTAGATTCGAGTTTTGGACTCGGCACAGATACGCAGTATTTT. This sequence encodes CASSLDSSFGLGTDTQYF.

This rearrangement joins TRBV28 to TRBJ2-7, with 7 bases fitting TRBD2. The CDR3 is 14 amino acids. V shed 5 bases and J 3 bases; nucleotides not matched to a gene: 7. Per germline, CDR1 MDHEN and CDR2 SYDVKM. Here the CDR3 DNA reads TGTGCCAGCAGTGGAATCGGCGGGAGCTACGAGCAGTACTTC. Its translation: CASSGIGGSYEQYF.

To note about this clone: Other DNA sequences within the sample encode an identical CDR3. The chain recombines TRBV5-1 with TRBJ1-1; D might be TRBD1 (5 bases). The CDR3 totals 14 residues. Germline lookup yields CDR1 SGHRS and CDR2 YFSETQ. V lost 2 bases and J lost 1, with 9 bases in between. The CDR3 spells CASSFQGQNTEAFF. The CDR3 nucleotides are TGCGCCAGCAGCTTCCAGGGCCAGAACACTGAAGCTTTCTTT.

The count of this clone is one. The chain's CDR3 is CASSYSLLAGDAYEQYV. DNA for the CDR3: TGTGCCAGCAGTTACTCGCTTCTGGCGGGGGATGCCTACGAGCAGTACGTC. The chain is built from TRBV6-2 or TRBV6-3 and TRBJ2-7; TRBD2 matches 7 bases. Germline CDR1 reads MNHEY; CDR2 reads SVGEGT. The V gene end was trimmed by 0 bases and the J gene end by 2 bases; junction bases not matched to a gene: 10. This CDR3 region has 17 residues.

The rearrangement joins TRBV7-6 to TRBJ2-5, with 11 bases matching TRBD2. Germline loops: CDR1 SGHVS, CDR2 FNYEAQ. This CDR3 contains 15 residues. With V trimmed by 2 bases and J by 5 bases, 4 bases remained unmatched. The CDR3 spells CASSLTSGSAETQYF. The CDR3 coding sequence is TGTGCCAGCAGCTTAACTAGCGGGAGCGCGGAGACCCAGTACTTC.

J is TRBJ2-7 and V is TRBV30; D possibly corresponds to TRBD1 (7 bases). CDR1 is GTSNPN, CDR2 SVGIG, per germline (reference sequence). The CDR3 covers 16 residues. V shed 1 base and J shed 3 bases, with 19 bases lying between them. CDR3 region: CAWSGQAVRGVYEQYF. In nucleotides, the CDR3 is TGTGCCTGGAGTGGACAGGCGGTCAGGGGGGTCTACGAGCAGTACTTC.

This chain's CDR3 is CASSVGDRLQETQYF. DNA of the CDR3: TGTGCCAGCTCAGTAGGGGACAGACTACAAGAGACCCAGTACTTC. This sequence joins TRBV18 and TRBJ2-5; TRBD1 matches at 7 bases. This CDR3 spans 15 amino acids. CDR1 and CDR2 (germline): KGHSH, LQKENI. J gave up 2 bases and V 5 bases, and 8 bases lay outside the gene matches.

The chain employs TRBV4-1 and TRBJ2-3; 8 bases agree with TRBD2. Germline V gives CDR1 MGHRA, CDR2 YSYEKL. V dropped 1 base and J dropped 8; count of bases not matched to a gene: 11. There are 16 residues in the CDR3. In DNA, the CDR3 is TGCGCCAGCAGCCAAGTCCCCCAGCGGGAGTCGAGTACGCAGTATTTT. This gives the protein CASSQVPQRESSTQYF.

This clone was picked up one time. The chain has TRBV7-2 and TRBJ2-5, with 10 bases that match TRBD2. The ends lost 1 base at V and 2 bases at J; junction bases unmatched: 4. Germline CDR1 SGHTA, CDR2 FQGNSA. This CDR3 contains 16 residues. CDR3 in DNA: TGTGCCAGCAGCTTAGGTTCTAGCGGGGGACAAGAGACCCAGTACTTC. Residues: CASSLGSSGGQETQYF. The complete variable domain, with remaining parts taken from reference TRBV7-2 and TRBJ2-5, reads GAGVSQSPSNKVTEKGKDVELRCDPISGHTALYWYRQSLGQGLEFLIYFQGNSAPDKSGLPSDRFSAERTGGSVSTLTIQRTQQEDSAVYLCASSLGSSGGQETQYFGPGTRLLVL.

The V gene is TRBV28, the J gene TRBJ2-3; 8 bases map to TRBD2. CDR1 MDHEN and CDR2 SYDVKM come from the germline V gene. The CDR3 covers 16 residues. J lost 2 bases, V lost 3 bases, and 7 bases had no gene match. The CDR3 DNA reads TGTGCCAGCAGTTTCGGGCGGGAGGTTATCACAGATACGCAGTATTTT. It encodes CASSFGREVITDTQYF. Filled out from reference TRBV28 and TRBJ2-3, the complete variable domain reads DVKVTQSSRYLVKRTGEKVFLECVQDMDHENMFWYRQDPGLGLRLIYFSYDVKMKEKGDIPEGYSVSREKKERFSLILESASTNQTSMYLCASSFGREVITDTQYFGPGTRLTVL.

This clone was seen only a few times. The rearrangement uses TRBV7-8 and TRBJ1-2; 12 bases line up with TRBD1. The CDR3 runs 14 residues. CDR1 is SGHVS, CDR2 FQNEAQ, per germline. Trimming at V came to 4 bases and at J to 8 bases, leaving 5 bases not matched to a gene. In DNA, the CDR3 is TGTGCCAGCAGCTCCGGGACAGGGGGCTACGGCTACACCTTC. Protein product: CASSSGTGGYGYTF.

J is TRBJ1-5 and V is TRBV2, with D tentatively TRBD1 (5 bases). CDR3 length: 14 amino acids. CDR1 and CDR2 from the germline V gene are SNHLY and FYNNEI. Trimming left V 2 bases short and J 5 bases short, with 10 bases between. CDR3 protein: CASSESGRDQPQHF. The CDR3 DNA reads as TGTGCCAGCAGTGAATCAGGGAGGGATCAGCCCCAGCATTTT.

The chain couples TRBV30 to TRBJ1-1, with D tentatively TRBD1 (5 bases). From germline, CDR1 is GTSNPN and CDR2 SVGIG (reference sequence). The CDR3 is made up of 13 amino acids. The V and J ends lost 0 bases and 4 bases respectively, with 9 bases between them. The CDR3 DNA reads as TGTGCCTGGAGTGTACTCGGGGGCACTGAAGCTTTCTTT. Its translation is CAWSVLGGTEAFF.

This chain joins TRBV2 and TRBJ1-2, with 7 positions matching TRBD1. Germline lookup yields CDR1 SNHLY and CDR2 FYNNEI. J was trimmed by 8 bases and V by 4 bases; bases with no gene match: 13. The CDR3 runs 15 residues. The CDR3 region is CASSAEGATLGGYTF. The CDR3 nucleotides read TGTGCCAGCAGTGCGGAGGGGGCCACATTGGGAGGCTACACCTTC.

V and J are TRBV13 and TRBJ2-7; D is perhaps TRBD2 (5 bases). Germline CDR1 is PRHDT and CDR2 is FYEKMQ (reference sequence). With 2 bases removed from V and 5 bases from J, the gap between germline ends came to 13 bases. The CDR3 covers 14 residues. The CDR3 DNA reads as TGTGCCAGCAGCTTAAGCGGCAGAGTGAACGAGCAGTACTTC. Protein product: CASSLSGRVNEQYF.

This rearrangement joins TRBV7-9 to TRBJ2-3, with TRBD1 as a possible D gene (6 bases). The CDR3 runs to 15 residues. Trimming pared 4 bases from V and 2 bases from J, leaving 13 bases between. Germline V CDR1 and CDR2: SEHNR, FQNEAQ (reference sequence). CDR3 DNA: TGTGCCAGCAGCTCCATGACAGGAATCACAGATACGCAGTATTTT. Its translation is CASSSMTGITDTQYF.

The chain carries TRBV6-5 and TRBJ2-3; 7 nucleotides line up with TRBD1. The V and J ends lost 6 bases and 4 bases, in that order; junction bases with no gene match: 7. The CDR3 extends over 14 amino acids. Germline assignment: CDR1 MNHEY and CDR2 SVGAGI. CDR3 sequence (DNA): TGTGCCAGCAGCCCCGGGACAGCGGCAGATACGCAGTATTTT. Protein sequence: CASSPGTAADTQYF.

The chain is built from TRBV24-1 and TRBJ2-6, with D possibly being TRBD1 (6 bases). V lost 3 bases, J lost 0 bases, and 11 bases lay in between. The CDR3 consists of 17 residues. Germline-derived CDR1 and CDR2 are KGHDR and SFDVKD. Written as DNA, the CDR3 is TGTGCCACCAGTGATGGACAGTATCTCTCTGGGGCCAACGTCCTGACTTTC. Translated, it gives CATSDGQYLSGANVLTF.

The rearrangement links TRBV13 to TRBJ2-5, with 9 positions matching TRBD2. This CDR3 has 15 amino acids. J lost 7 bases, V lost 0 bases, and 6 bases had no gene match. The germline V gene has CDR1 PRHDT and CDR2 FYEKMQ (reference sequence). CDR3 sequence reads: CASSLGPSGVGTQYF. The CDR3 bases are TGTGCCAGCAGCTTAGGGCCTAGCGGGGTAGGGACCCAGTACTTC.

This rearrangement joins TRBV4-3 to TRBJ1-2; the D is unclear. The V gene lost 3 bases and the J gene lost 3 bases, with 14 bases spanning the gap. The germline V gene has CDR1 LGHNA and CDR2 YSLEER. The CDR3 loop spans 15 amino acids. The CDR3 reads CASSQRVGRDYGYTF. CDR3 DNA: TGCGCCAGCAGCCAGCGCGTCGGTAGAGACTATGGCTACACCTTC.

The chain joins TRBV24-1 to TRBJ2-1, with 9 bases identical to TRBD1. Losses at the gene ends were 2 bases for V and 5 bases for J; bases not matched to a gene: 6. CDR3 size: 16 residues. CDR1 KGHDR and CDR2 SFDVKD come from the germline V gene. This CDR3 is CATSDYTGTGNNEQFF. The CDR3 region has the DNA TGTGCCACCAGTGATTACACCGGGACAGGGAACAATGAGCAGTTCTTC.

This clone appeared once. The chain links TRBV20-1 to TRBJ2-7; D is unclear. The CDR3 is 11 amino acids. Trimming cost V 4 bases and J 3 bases, with 7 bases left between them. CDR1 DFQATT and CDR2 SNEGSKA come from the germline V gene (reference sequence). In DNA, the CDR3 is TGCAGTGCTAATGAGTACTACGAGCAGTACTTC. Its translation: CSANEYYEQYF.

This clone occurred once. The V gene is TRBV6-5, the J gene TRBJ1-1, with TRBD1 matching 7 bases. The CDR3 is 12 amino acids. Germline-derived CDR1 and CDR2 are MNHEY and SVGAGI. V lost 10 bases, J lost 1 base, and 3 bases stayed unmatched. CDR3 in DNA: TGTGCCACCAGGACAGGGAACACTGAAGCTTTCTTT. Its protein is CATRTGNTEAFF.

This chain links TRBV7-9 with TRBJ2-3; TRBD1 aligns across 7 bases. The germline gives CDR1 SEHNR, CDR2 FQNEAQ (reference sequence). Losses at the gene ends were 5 bases for V and 0 bases for J; bases not matched to a gene: 14. The CDR3 consists of 18 residues. The CDR3: CASSPKFYRGESTDTQYF. The CDR3 bases are TGTGCCAGCAGCCCCAAATTCTACAGGGGAGAGAGCACAGATACGCAGTATTTT. The variable domain in full, completed from reference TRBV7-9 and TRBJ2-3, reads DTGVSQNPRHKITKRGQNVTFRCDPISEHNRLYWYRQTLGQGPEFLTYFQNEAQLEKSRLLSDRFSAERPKGSFSTLEIQRTEQGDSAMYLCASSPKFYRGESTDTQYFGPGTRLTVL.

The chain uses TRBV4-1 and TRBJ1-1; 7 nucleotides agree with TRBD1. The CDR3 extends over 18 amino acids. J gave up 5 bases and V 1 base, and 16 bases lay outside the gene matches. Germline V CDR1 and CDR2: MGHRA, YSYEKL. CDR3 residues: CASSQGTGRGYLGTEAFF. CDR3 nucleotide sequence: TGCGCCAGCAGCCAAGGGACGGGCAGGGGGTATTTGGGTACTGAAGCTTTCTTT.

This clone was picked up one time. The chain recombines TRBV6-5 with TRBJ1-1; D might be TRBD1 (6 bases). CDR3 length: 11 amino acids. Germline CDR1 MNHEY, CDR2 SVGAGI. Trimming removed 7 bases at V and 7 bases at J, with 10 bases between. CDR3 sequence (DNA): TGTGCCAGCATGGGGGCGAATGAAGCTTTCTTT. Amino acids: CASMGANEAFF.

The gene calls are TRBV29-1 and TRBJ2-3, with 8 bases identical to TRBD2. CDR1 is SQVTM, CDR2 ANQGSEA, per germline. Losses at the gene ends were 1 base for V and 8 bases for J; bases not matched to a gene: 5. The CDR3 consists of 13 residues. Here the CDR3 DNA reads TGCAGCGTTGAAGGCGGTAGCGGGGCTACGCAGTATTTT. Translated: CSVEGGSGATQYF.

The gene calls are TRBV14 and TRBJ2-7, with 7 bases matching TRBD1. V gave up 3 bases and J gave up 4 bases; unmatched junction bases: 3. The CDR3 consists of 13 residues. The germline V gene has CDR1 SGHDN and CDR2 FVKESK. CDR3 protein: CASSHRGWYEQYF. Written as DNA, the CDR3 is TGTGCCAGCAGCCACAGGGGGTGGTACGAGCAGTACTTC.

The V call is TRBV6-5, the J call TRBJ1-2, with 8 bases that match TRBD1. Germline CDR1 is MNHEY and CDR2 is SVGAGI. The trim removed 0 bases at V and 8 bases at J, leaving 11 bases unmatched. The CDR3 covers 16 residues. CDR3 residues: CASSYSLGLTGAGYTF. The CDR3 region has the DNA TGTGCCAGCAGTTACTCGTTAGGGTTGACAGGGGCCGGCTACACCTTC.

This chain's CDR3 is CASSSSDRSNQPQHF. The CDR3 region has the DNA TGTGCCAGCAGTTCCTCGGACAGGAGCAATCAGCCCCAGCATTTT. V is TRBV27 and J is TRBJ1-5, with 7 bases matching TRBD1. The CDR3 spans 15 residues. The V segment lost 4 bases and the J segment 1 base; nucleotides outside the gene matches: 4. Looked up from germline, CDR1 is MNHEY and CDR2 is SMNVEV (reference sequence).

The V and J genes are TRBV28 and TRBJ1-4, with D unresolved. This CDR3 has 15 amino acids. Trimming left V 4 bases short and J 7 bases short, with 16 bases between. The germline CDR1 and CDR2 sequences are MDHEN and SYDVKM. CDR3 amino acids: CASSSPSTKGEKLFF. The CDR3, as DNA: TGTGCCAGCAGTTCCCCGTCGACAAAAGGTGAAAAACTGTTTTTT.